One sample yielded the 6 T cell receptor beta chains listed below, sequenced in a study of cytomegalovirus exposure and HLA in healthy donors. PCR was performed using 60 Vbeta and 13 Jbeta primers. Profiled with immunoSEQ multiplex PCR; TCRdb holds only in-frame clones, not every one. The sample includes 150,000 to 200,000 clones, about three quarters seen only once; the top ten take about 10%. Material for sequencing was PBMCs. The receptors originated from a man younger than 45 in good health and CMV-seropositive.

The V gene is TRBV5-4, the J gene TRBJ2-5; the D gene is possibly TRBD2 (6 bases). Germline lookup yields CDR1 SGHNT and CDR2 YYREEE (reference sequence). With 0 bases removed from V and 9 bases from J, the gap between germline ends came to 12 bases. The CDR3 runs to 13 residues. DNA of the CDR3: TGTGCCAGCAGCTTGGACGGGGGAAGGGCCCAGTACTTC. It yields the protein CASSLDGGRAQYF.

This rearrangement joins TRBV30 to TRBJ2-7; no clear D. This CDR3 spans 13 amino acids. In germline, CDR1 is GTSNPN, CDR2 SVGIG (reference sequence). The V end lost 0 bases, the J end lost 0 bases, and 6 bases lay between the germline ends. DNA for the CDR3: TGTGCCTGGAGTGTTGTGAGCTCCTACGAGCAGTACTTC. Amino acid sequence: CAWSVVSSYEQYF.

This clone has only one observation. The chain uses TRBV28 and TRBJ2-7; D is perhaps TRBD2 (5 bases). Germline CDR1 MDHEN, CDR2 SYDVKM. CDR3 length: 14 residues. The V gene lost 6 bases and the J gene lost 5 bases, with 17 bases spanning the gap. The CDR3 DNA reads as TGTGCCAGCAGCATCTCGGTGGGGAGCAACGAGCAGTACTTC. It specifies CASSISVGSNEQYF. Complete variable domain (other parts from reference TRBV28 and TRBJ2-7): DVKVTQSSRYLVKRTGEKVFLECVQDMDHENMFWYRQDPGLGLRLIYFSYDVKMKEKGDIPEGYSVSREKKERFSLILESASTNQTSMYLCASSISVGSNEQYFGPGTRLTVT.

J is TRBJ2-1 and V is TRBV2; 7 nucleotides match TRBD2. Germline V gene lookup returns CDR1 SNHLY and CDR2 FYNNEI. J was trimmed by 6 bases and V by 7 bases; bases with no gene match: 12. The CDR3 has 15 amino acids. The chain's CDR3 is CASTMVRTSSNEQFF. Here the CDR3 DNA reads TGTGCCAGCACTATGGTGAGGACTAGTAGCAATGAGCAGTTCTTC. Looking up the rest from reference TRBV2 and TRBJ2-1 gives the full variable domain: EPEVTQTPSHQVTQMGQEVILRCVPISNHLYFYWYRQILGQKVEFLVSFYNNEISEKSEIFDDQFSVERPDGSNFTLKIRSTKLEDSAMYFCASTMVRTSSNEQFFGPGTRLTVL.

In nucleotides, the CDR3 is TGTGCCAGCAAGGAGGGCTACCTCTCGGATACGCAGTATTTT. This encodes CASKEGYLSDTQYF. The chain recombines TRBV2 with TRBJ2-3, with TRBD2 as a possible D gene (6 bases). The CDR3 has 14 residues. The V end was cut by 7 bases, the J end by 6 bases, with 17 bases between. The germline CDR1 and CDR2 sequences are SNHLY and FYNNEI.

The chain recombines TRBV6-1 with TRBJ2-3; D possibly corresponds to TRBD1 (6 bases). V lost 6 bases and J 0 bases, leaving 13 bases between the germline ends. The germline V gene has CDR1 MNHNS and CDR2 SASEGT. This CDR3 spans 15 amino acids. The chain's CDR3 is CASSFPGQSTDTQYF. Written as DNA, the CDR3 is TGTGCCAGCAGCTTCCCGGGACAAAGCACAGATACGCAGTATTTT.